Following are 4 T cell receptor beta chains from one sample sequenced in a study of cytomegalovirus exposure and HLA in healthy donors. PCR used 60 Vbeta primers and 13 Jbeta primers. The assay was immunoSEQ multiplex PCR, and TCRdb's table has in-frame clones only and misses some. Listed are about 200,000 clones; about 1.1% falls within the top ten. The sample consisted of PBMCs. These receptors originate from a girl aged 2 to 10 in good health and CMV-seropositive.

The rearrangement uses TRBV5-4 and TRBJ2-3, with TRBD2 identical over 9 bases. The CDR3 spans 14 residues. V shed 7 bases and J 3 bases; nucleotides not matched to a gene: 6. CDR1 and CDR2 (germline): SGHNT, YYREEE (reference sequence). CDR3 DNA: TGTGCCAGCTCTCCAGCGGGAGGTACAGATACGCAGTATTTT. It codes for CASSPAGGTDTQYF.

CDR3 residues: CASSREISYNEQFF. The CDR3 DNA sequence: TGTGCCAGCTCACGGGAGATCTCCTACAATGAGCAGTTCTTC. The J gene is TRBJ2-1, the V gene TRBV18; D is perhaps TRBD2 (5 bases). The V end was cut by 4 bases, the J end by 0 bases, with 7 bases between. This CDR3 contains 14 residues. Looked up from germline, CDR1 is KGHSH and CDR2 is LQKENI.

This rearrangement joins TRBV15 to TRBJ1-5, with D tentatively TRBD1 (5 bases). Trimming pared 3 bases from V and 6 bases from J, leaving 15 bases between. CDR1 and CDR2 from the germline V gene are LNHNV and YYDKDF (reference sequence). The CDR3 spans 15 residues. The CDR3 nucleotides read TGTGCCACCAGCAGGAGGAGGGGTAGTAGTCAGCCCCAGCATTTT. Protein: CATSRRRGSSQPQHF.

This chain connects TRBV28 to TRBJ2-7; maybe TRBD2 (7 bases). The length of the CDR3 is 14 residues. Trimming cost V 1 base and J 5 bases, with 12 bases left between them. Germline V gene data show CDR1 as MDHEN and CDR2 as SYDVKM. The CDR3 here is CASSLFRGGNEQYF. CDR3 nucleotide sequence: TGTGCCAGCAGTTTATTTAGGGGGGGGAACGAGCAGTACTTC. The full variable domain, in which reference TRBV28 and TRBJ2-7 provide the parts outside the CDR3, is DVKVTQSSRYLVKRTGEKVFLECVQDMDHENMFWYRQDPGLGLRLIYFSYDVKMKEKGDIPEGYSVSREKKERFSLILESASTNQTSMYLCASSLFRGGNEQYFGPGTRLTVT.